Listed here are 4 T cell receptor beta chains from one sample, sequenced in a study of cytomegalovirus exposure and HLA in healthy donors. Assay used: immunoSEQ multiplex PCR; TCRdb lists only in-frame clones, some missing. The repertoire consists of 250,000 or so clones, with around 87% occurring once and the leading ten covering roughly 2.5%. The material sequenced was PBMCs. Source of these receptors: a man aged 18 to 29 in good health and CMV-seronegative.

This chain links TRBV18 with TRBJ1-2; TRBD1 agrees at 8 bases. The CDR3 contains 15 residues. The ends lost 3 bases at V and 6 bases at J; junction bases unmatched: 9. Germline loops: CDR1 KGHSH, CDR2 LQKENI. As DNA, the CDR3 is TGTGCCAGCTCACCGCAGGGGGCGTCTCTGGATGGCTACACCTTC. Residues: CASSPQGASLDGYTF.

The genes are TRBV6-4 and TRBJ1-2; weak D call: TRBD1 (5 bases). This CDR3 is built from 16 residues. Germline values: CDR1 MRHNA, CDR2 SNTAGT. Trimming stripped 4 bases from V and 8 bases from J, with 23 bases between. The DNA for the CDR3 is TGTGCCAGCAGTGGGGGGGAACCCCAGCCCCGTAGCGGCTACACCTTC. Translation gives CASSGGEPQPRSGYTF.

The V gene is TRBV21-1, the J gene TRBJ1-1. TRBV21-1 is a documented pseudogene. The CDR3 is made up of 11 amino acids. The CDR3 here is CASDRVLEAFF. The CDR3 region has the DNA TGTGCCAGCGACCGGGTTCTTGAAGCTTTCTTT.

A single count supports this clone. The CDR3 loop is CASSQSRTGAPQPIATNEKLFF. CDR3 DNA: TGCGCCAGCAGTCAATCGCGGACAGGGGCCCCACAGCCCATTGCAACTAATGAAAAACTGTTTTTT. The gene calls are TRBV23-1 and TRBJ1-4; 9 bases map to TRBD1. TRBV23-1 is annotated as an ORF whose role is uncertain. The CDR3 contains 22 residues. The V gene end was trimmed by 0 bases and the J gene end by 0 bases; junction bases not matched to a gene: 17.